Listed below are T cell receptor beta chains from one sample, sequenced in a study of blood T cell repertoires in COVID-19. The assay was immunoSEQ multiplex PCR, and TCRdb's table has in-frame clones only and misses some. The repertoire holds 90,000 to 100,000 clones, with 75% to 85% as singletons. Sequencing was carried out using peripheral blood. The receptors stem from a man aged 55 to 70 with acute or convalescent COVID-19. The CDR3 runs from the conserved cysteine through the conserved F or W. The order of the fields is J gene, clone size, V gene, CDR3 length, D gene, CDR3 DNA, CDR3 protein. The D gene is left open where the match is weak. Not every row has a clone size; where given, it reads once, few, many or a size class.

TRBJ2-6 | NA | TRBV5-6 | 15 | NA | TGTGCCAGCAGCTCCGCAGGGGCTGGGGCCAACGTCCTGACTTTC | CASSSAGAGANVLTF
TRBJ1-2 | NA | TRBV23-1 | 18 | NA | TGCGCCAGCAGTCAATCGAAAGGATGGGGGCCATACGGCTATGGCTACACCTTC | CASSQSKGWGPYGYGYTF
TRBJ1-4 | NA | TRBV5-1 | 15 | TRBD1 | TGCGCCAGCACACCGGACAGGGGGACTAATGAAAAACTGTTTTTT | CASTPDRGTNEKLFF
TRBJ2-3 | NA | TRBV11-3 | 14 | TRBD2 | TGTGCCAGCAGCCCGGGACTATACACAGATACGCAGTATTTT | CASSPGLYTDTQYF
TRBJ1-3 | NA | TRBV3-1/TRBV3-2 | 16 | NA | TGTGCCAGCAGCCCGGAAGCGCAAAGCTCTGGAAACACCATATATTTT | CASSPEAQSSGNTIYF
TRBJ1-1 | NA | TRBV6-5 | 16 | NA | TGTGCCAGCAGTTACGCAAACAGGGTGGGGAACACTGAAGCTTTCTTT | CASSYANRVGNTEAFF
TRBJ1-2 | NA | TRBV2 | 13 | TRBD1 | TGTGCCAGCAGCCGGGACAGGGTAGATGGCTACACCTTC | CASSRDRVDGYTF
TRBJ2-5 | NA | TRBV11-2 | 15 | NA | TGTGCCAGCAGCCCCAGGGTTGGGCCAAAAGAGACCCAGTACTTC | CASSPRVGPKETQYF
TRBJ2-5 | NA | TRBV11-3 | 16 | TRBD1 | TGTGCCAGCAGCTATCCCACAGGGGGGCCCGGGCAGACCCAGTACTTC | CASSYPTGGPGQTQYF
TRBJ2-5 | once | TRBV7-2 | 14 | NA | TGTGCCAGCAGCTCCCCTCCAGCGGCGGAGACCCAGTACTTC | CASSSPPAAETQYF
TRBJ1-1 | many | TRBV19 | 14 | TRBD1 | TGTGCCAGTAGTATTATCGGGACAGGGATTCTTCTTTTCTTT | CASSIIGTGILLFF
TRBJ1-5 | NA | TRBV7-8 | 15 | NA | TGTGCCAGCAGCTTAGATATGTATAGCAATCAGCCCCAGCATTTT | CASSLDMYSNQPQHF
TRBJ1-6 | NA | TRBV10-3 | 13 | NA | TGTGCCATCAGTGAATTCGAGGGGAGGCCCCTCCACTTT | CAISEFEGRPLHF
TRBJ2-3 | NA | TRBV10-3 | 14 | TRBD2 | TGTGCCATCAGTCTAGCGGGAGGATTGGGTACGCAGTATTTT | CAISLAGGLGTQYF
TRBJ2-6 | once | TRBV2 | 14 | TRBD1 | TGTGCCACCACAGGGGTCTCTGGGGCCAACGTCCTGACTTTC | CATTGVSGANVLTF
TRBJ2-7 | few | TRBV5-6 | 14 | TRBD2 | TGTGCCAGCAGCTTGGAGGCGGGGGGGCGAGAGCAGTACTTC | CASSLEAGGREQYF
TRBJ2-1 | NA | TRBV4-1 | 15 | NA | TGCGCCAGCAGCCAAGAAGAGCGCCTCCCGAATGAGCAGTTCTTC | CASSQEERLPNEQFF
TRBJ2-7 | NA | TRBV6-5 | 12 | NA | TGTGCCAGCAGTTACTCGTCAGTAGAGCAGTACTTC | CASSYSSVEQYF
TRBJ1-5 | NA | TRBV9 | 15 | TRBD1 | TGTGCCAGCAGCGTAGGACAGGGTAAAGGTCAGCCCCAGCATTTT | CASSVGQGKGQPQHF
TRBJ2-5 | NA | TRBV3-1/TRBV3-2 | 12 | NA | TGTGCCAGCAGCCCCCGTTTGGAGACCCAGTACTTC | CASSPRLETQYF
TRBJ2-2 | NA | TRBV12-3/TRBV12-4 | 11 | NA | TGTGCCAGCAGTTTCGTCGGGGAGCTGTTTTTT | CASSFVGELFF
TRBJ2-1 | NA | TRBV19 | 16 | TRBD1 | TGTGCCAGTAGTATTAGACAGGGTCTCGGGTACAATGAGCAGTTCTTC | CASSIRQGLGYNEQFF
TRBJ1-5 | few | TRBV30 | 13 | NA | TGTGCCTGGAGTCGGGGGGCCAATCAGCCCCAGCATTTT | CAWSRGANQPQHF
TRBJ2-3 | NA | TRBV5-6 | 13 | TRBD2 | TGTGCCAGCAGCTTGGCCGAGCGGGAGGGAAAGTATTTT | CASSLAEREGKYF
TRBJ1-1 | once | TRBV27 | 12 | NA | TGTGCCAGCAGTTCGGTTTATACTGAAGCTTTCTTT | CASSSVYTEAFF
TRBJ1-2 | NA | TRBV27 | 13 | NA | TGTGCCAGCAGTTTAGGAGGGAACTATGGCTACACCTTC | CASSLGGNYGYTF
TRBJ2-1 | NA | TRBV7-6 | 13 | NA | TGTGCCAGCAGCTTAGAGCGGTTCAATGAGCAGTTCTTC | CASSLERFNEQFF
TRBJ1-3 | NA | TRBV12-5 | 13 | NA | TGTGCTAGTGGGAGCCCCTCTGGAAACACCATATATTTT | CASGSPSGNTIYF
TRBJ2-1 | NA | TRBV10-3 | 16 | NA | TGTGCCATCAGTGGCCTGGACAGCCTCTCCTACAATGAGCAGTTCTTC | CAISGLDSLSYNEQFF
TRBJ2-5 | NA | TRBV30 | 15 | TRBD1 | TGTGCCACACAACCGGGACAGGGGGCCTACGAGACCCAGTACTTC | CATQPGQGAYETQYF
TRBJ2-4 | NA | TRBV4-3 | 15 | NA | TGCGCCAGCAGCCAAGACTTCCTAGCCAAAAACATTCAGTACTTC | CASSQDFLAKNIQYF
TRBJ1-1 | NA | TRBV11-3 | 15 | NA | TGTGCCAGCAGCTTAGACCCCAGGGAAAACACTGAAGCTTTCTTT | CASSLDPRENTEAFF
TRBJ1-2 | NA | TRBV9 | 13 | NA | TGTGCCAGCAGCGTAGGGACAACTTATGGCTACACCTTC | CASSVGTTYGYTF
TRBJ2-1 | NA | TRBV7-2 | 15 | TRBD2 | TGTGCCAGCAGCCCCACTAGCGGGGAGGGGAATGAGCAGTTCTTC | CASSPTSGEGNEQFF
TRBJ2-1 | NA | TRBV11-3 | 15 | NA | TGTGCCAGCAGCTTAGTATCAGGAGGCCACAATGAGCAGTTCTTC | CASSLVSGGHNEQFF
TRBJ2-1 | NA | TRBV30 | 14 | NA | TGTGCCTGGAGCCAGCGGGCAATACTCAATGAGCAGTTCTTC | CAWSQRAILNEQFF
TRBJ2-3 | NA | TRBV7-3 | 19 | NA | TGTGCCAGCAGCTTAACGCCCCTCAGACGGGGGGCCTACACAGATACGCAGTATTTT | CASSLTPLRRGAYTDTQYF
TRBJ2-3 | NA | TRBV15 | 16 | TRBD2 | TGTGCCACCAGACCGGGACTAGCGGGCGTCACAGATACGCAGTATTTT | CATRPGLAGVTDTQYF
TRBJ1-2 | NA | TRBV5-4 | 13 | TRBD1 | TGTGCCAGCAGCTCGACAGGGGACTATGGCTACACCTTC | CASSSTGDYGYTF
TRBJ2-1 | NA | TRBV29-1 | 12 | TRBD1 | TGCAGCGCCTCGGGGACAGTCAATGAGCAGTTCTTC | CSASGTVNEQFF
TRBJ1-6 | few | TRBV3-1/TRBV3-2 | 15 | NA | TGTGCCAGCAGCTTTATCGGGTCATCGGGAGGAACCCTCCACTTT | CASSFIGSSGGTLHF
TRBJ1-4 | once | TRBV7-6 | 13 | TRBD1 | TGTGCCAGCTCCGACAGGGCGGATGAAAAACTGTTTTTT | CASSDRADEKLFF